The rows below give T cell receptor beta chains drawn from one sample of a study of blood T cells in healthy people across ages. TCRdb processed the 5' RACE reads anew with MiXCR; each CDR3 protein has one entry. The sample has a few hundred thousand distinct CDR3 sequences, approximately 51% seen once. Sequenced: blood. The receptor source for this set is a man in his fifties or sixties in good health. CDR3s include the opening cysteine and the closing phenylalanine or tryptophan. D genes are given only for firm matches. Size is omitted from some rows. Given values are once, few, many or a class for expanded clones.

v_call	d_call	clone_size	j_call	cdr3_aa	cdr3_nt
TRBV28	NA	NA	TRBJ1-1	CASSSTLTGNTEAFF	TGTGCCAGCAGTTCAACCCTCACCGGGAACACTGAAGCTTTCTTT
TRBV2	NA	few	TRBJ2-4	CASSETPVIQYF	TGTGCCAGCAGTGAAACACCAGTCATTCAGTACTTC
TRBV7-3	TRBD2	NA	TRBJ2-1	CASSAGLAGGLNEQFF	TGTGCCAGCAGCGCCGGACTAGCGGGGGGGCTAAATGAGCAGTTCTTC
TRBV12-3/TRBV12-4	TRBD2	NA	TRBJ2-7	CASSPRVAGGPYEQYF	TGTGCCAGCAGTCCCCGGGTAGCGGGAGGGCCCTACGAGCAGTACTTC
TRBV4-1	NA	NA	TRBJ2-7	CASSQEGGLDYEQYF	TGCGCCAGCAGCCAAGAAGGAGGGTTGGACTACGAGCAGTACTTC
TRBV27	TRBD1	once	TRBJ2-5	CASNQDRGLNEQYF	TGTGCCAGCAACCAGGACAGGGGGTTGAATGAGCAGTACTTC
TRBV9	NA	many	TRBJ2-7	CASSPYGETGYEQYF	TGTGCCAGCAGCCCCTACGGGGAGACGGGCTACGAGCAGTACTTC
TRBV7-9	NA	few	TRBJ2-7	CASSLVLGSSYEQYF	TGTGCCAGCAGCTTAGTACTAGGGAGCTCCTACGAGCAGTACTTC
TRBV7-2	NA	NA	TRBJ1-2	CASSGRPGRVNYGYTF	TGTGCCAGCAGCGGGCGCCCGGGACGGGTAAACTATGGCTACACCTTC
TRBV6-2/TRBV6-3	NA	once	TRBJ1-5	CASSLGTSNQPQHF	TGTGCCAGCAGTCTCGGGACATCCAATCAGCCCCAGCATTTT
TRBV6-2/TRBV6-3	NA	many	TRBJ2-5	CASSDREQETQYF	TGTGCCAGCAGTGATCGGGAACAAGAGACCCAGTACTTC
TRBV29-1	NA	NA	TRBJ1-4	CSVEDREKLFF	TGCAGCGTTGAAGATCGGGAAAAACTGTTTTTT
TRBV6-2/TRBV6-3	TRBD1	NA	TRBJ2-5	CASPPGLYRGQYF	TGTGCCAGCCCGCCGGGGCTATACAGGGGGCAGTACTTC
TRBV11-1	TRBD2	NA	TRBJ2-3	CASSSSGGASTDTQYF	TGTGCCAGCAGCTCTAGCGGGGGGGCGAGCACAGATACGCAGTATTTT
TRBV25-1	NA	few	TRBJ2-7	CASSYAGTYEQYF	TGTGCCAGCAGCTACGCAGGGACCTACGAGCAGTACTTC
TRBV12-3/TRBV12-4	NA	NA	TRBJ1-6	CASGIYGSSYNSPLHF	TGTGCCAGCGGCATTTACGGGAGCTCCTATAATTCACCCCTCCACTTT
TRBV5-5	NA	NA	TRBJ2-1	CASSSNMGYNEQFF	TGTGCCAGCAGCTCCAACATGGGGTACAATGAGCAGTTCTTC
TRBV29-1	TRBD2	few	TRBJ2-3	CSVGGSGSIGTQYF	TGCAGCGTGGGGGGTAGCGGGAGTATCGGGACGCAGTATTTT
TRBV14	TRBD1	NA	TRBJ2-3	CASSRTGTGTERYAYF	TGTGCCAGCAGCCGGACCGGGACAGGGACGGAGAGATACGCGTATTTT
TRBV6-2/TRBV6-3	NA	NA	TRBJ2-1	CASSIRGPLYNEQFF	TGTGCCAGCAGCATAAGGGGACCGCTTTACAATGAGCAGTTCTTC
TRBV6-2/TRBV6-3	NA	few	TRBJ2-1	CASRGVSSYNEQFF	TGTGCCAGCAGAGGCGTAAGCTCCTACAATGAGCAGTTCTTC
TRBV7-2	TRBD2	NA	TRBJ2-7	CASSLEAGRAGYEQYF	TGTGCCAGCAGCTTAGAAGCCGGGAGGGCCGGGTACGAGCAGTACTTC
TRBV25-1	NA	many	TRBJ2-7	CASSSRDYPYEQYF	TGTGCCAGCAGTAGCCGGGATTACCCCTACGAGCAGTACTTC
TRBV24-1	TRBD1	NA	TRBJ2-7	CATSSGTAYNEQYF	TGTGCCACCTCGTCGGGGACAGCATACAATGAGCAGTACTTC
TRBV4-3	NA	few	TRBJ2-6	CASSQDRPGANVLTF	TGCGCCAGCAGCCAAGACAGGCCTGGGGCCAACGTCCTGACTTTC
TRBV29-1	TRBD1	NA	TRBJ2-7	CSVTRDRPYEQYF	TGCAGCGTGACCCGGGACAGACCCTACGAGCAGTACTTC
TRBV29-1	TRBD2	NA	TRBJ2-5	CSVATSLGETQYF	TGCAGCGTTGCGACTAGCTTGGGAGAGACCCAGTACTTC
TRBV18	NA	few	TRBJ1-2	CASSPNFKSGYTF	TGTGCCAGCTCCCCGAACTTCAAATCTGGCTACACCTTC
TRBV4-3	NA	NA	TRBJ2-1	CASSKGPTPNEQFF	TGCGCCAGCAGCAAAGGGCCGACGCCCAATGAGCAGTTCTTC
TRBV11-2	TRBD1	NA	TRBJ2-3	CASRQRGRPDTQYF	TGTGCCAGCAGACAAAGGGGGCGGCCAGATACGCAGTATTTT
TRBV28	NA	NA	TRBJ2-2	CASRTTGGGELFF	TGTGCCAGCAGAACCACAGGAGGCGGGGAGCTGTTTTTT
TRBV7-9	TRBD1	NA	TRBJ1-6	CASSPGTGLSPLHF	TGTGCCAGCAGCCCAGGGACAGGGCTTTCACCCCTCCACTTT
TRBV5-1	TRBD1	NA	TRBJ2-1	CASSLAAQGNEQFF	TGCGCCAGCAGCTTGGCTGCACAGGGGAATGAGCAGTTCTTC
TRBV2	TRBD1	NA	TRBJ1-4	CASSAGTVGKLFF	TGTGCCAGCAGTGCAGGGACAGTTGGAAAACTGTTTTTT
TRBV7-2	NA	NA	TRBJ1-6	CASSLAGGSPLHF	TGTGCCAGCAGCCTTGCCGGGGGTTCACCCCTCCACTTT
TRBV5-3	TRBD1	NA	TRBJ2-1	CARSLATYRGTSYNEQFF	TGTGCCAGAAGCTTGGCCACTTACAGGGGAACTTCCTACAATGAGCAGTTCTTC
TRBV15	TRBD2	NA	TRBJ2-5	CATSRVAGVMKTQYF	TGTGCCACCAGCAGGGTCGCGGGGGTTATGAAGACCCAGTACTTC
TRBV6-2/TRBV6-3	TRBD1	NA	TRBJ2-6	CASNIQGQGAPGANVLTF	TGTGCCAGCAATATACAGGGACAGGGGGCCCCTGGGGCCAACGTCCTGACTTTC
TRBV20-1	TRBD2	once	TRBJ2-7	CSARVPIAGGTYEQYF	TGCAGTGCTAGAGTTCCCATAGCGGGGGGGACCTACGAGCAGTACTTC
TRBV21-1	NA	once	TRBJ2-1	CASSKVGAGHNEQFF	TGTGCCAGCAGCAAAGTCGGGGCAGGCCACAATGAGCAGTTCTTC
TRBV7-2	NA	NA	TRBJ2-5	CASSLDSGETQYF	TGTGCCAGCAGCTTAGATAGCGGCGAGACCCAGTACTTC
TRBV18	NA	few	TRBJ1-5	CASSPDGASNQPQHF	TGTGCCAGCTCACCGGACGGTGCGAGCAATCAGCCCCAGCATTTT
TRBV5-6	NA	NA	TRBJ2-3	CASSLARGSTDTQYF	TGTGCCAGCAGCTTGGCCAGGGGAAGCACAGATACGCAGTATTTT
TRBV7-9	NA	NA	TRBJ1-4	CASSSSTGPGNEKLFF	TGTGCCAGCAGCTCGTCAACAGGGCCGGGTAATGAAAAACTGTTTTTT
TRBV19	TRBD1	NA	TRBJ1-1	CASSLWGQQNTEAFF	TGTGCCAGTAGCCTATGGGGACAGCAGAACACTGAAGCTTTCTTT
TRBV28	NA	NA	TRBJ1-1	CASSAYQGRNTEAFF	TGTGCCAGCAGTGCCTATCAGGGGAGGAACACTGAAGCTTTCTTT
TRBV27	NA	many	TRBJ2-1	CASSFFSRDTEQFF	TGTGCCAGCAGTTTTTTTTCCCGGGACACGGAGCAGTTCTTC
TRBV6-6	NA	few	TRBJ2-7	CASSSPSSYEQYF	TGTGCCAGCAGTTCCCCGAGCTCCTACGAGCAGTACTTC
TRBV7-2	TRBD1	few	TRBJ2-5	CASSLEGARETQYF	TGTGCCAGCAGCTTAGAGGGGGCAAGGGAGACCCAGTACTTC
TRBV28	NA	NA	TRBJ2-7	CASSSPLRAYEQYF	TGTGCCAGCAGTTCCCCCCTTAGAGCCTACGAGCAGTACTTC
TRBV7-7	NA	NA	TRBJ2-7	CASSPAMTSYEQYF	TGTGCTAGCAGCCCCGCTATGACCTCCTACGAGCAGTACTTC
TRBV7-2	TRBD2	few	TRBJ2-5	CASTLGGGRSGEQYF	TGTGCCAGCACCCTGGGGGGCGGGAGGTCTGGGGAGCAGTACTTC
TRBV20-1	TRBD2	few	TRBJ2-1	CSARVPGLREQFF	TGCAGTGCTCGTGTACCGGGACTACGAGAGCAGTTCTTC
TRBV30	NA	NA	TRBJ1-5	CAWSVREGRGNQPQHF	TGTGCCTGGAGTGTACGAGAGGGGCGCGGCAATCAGCCCCAGCATTTT
TRBV5-1	NA	NA	TRBJ2-1	CASSLGGAGEQFF	TGCGCCAGCAGCTTGGGGGGGGCTGGGGAGCAGTTCTTC